The text below deals with one T cell receptor beta chain. The sample comes from a study of blood T cell repertoires in COVID-19. Overall study: COVID-19 samples collected from the United States, Italy and Spain covered acute and convalescent phases.

Germline values: CDR1 MDHEN, CDR2 SYDVKM. The length of the CDR3 is 15 residues. Trimming stripped 3 bases from V and 0 bases from J, with 9 bases between. Original data processing: Estimation of nucleated cell counts relied on the amplification of reference gene primers. This table comes from immunoSEQ multiplex PCR, and its TCRdb copy is limited to in-frame clones, with some not included. The V and J calls and clone size are taken from that table; D and trimming were inferred from the DNA. This sample has about 77,000 clones; about nine tenths occur once, and the top ten carry approximately 15%. The receptor was derived from a woman older than 75 with active or convalescent COVID-19. The rearrangement uses TRBV28 and TRBJ1-5; D not resolved. Source material: peripheral blood. In DNA, the CDR3 is TGTGCCAGCAGTTTTTACTCAATTAGCAATCAGCCCCAGCATTTT. Translated: CASSFYSISNQPQHF.